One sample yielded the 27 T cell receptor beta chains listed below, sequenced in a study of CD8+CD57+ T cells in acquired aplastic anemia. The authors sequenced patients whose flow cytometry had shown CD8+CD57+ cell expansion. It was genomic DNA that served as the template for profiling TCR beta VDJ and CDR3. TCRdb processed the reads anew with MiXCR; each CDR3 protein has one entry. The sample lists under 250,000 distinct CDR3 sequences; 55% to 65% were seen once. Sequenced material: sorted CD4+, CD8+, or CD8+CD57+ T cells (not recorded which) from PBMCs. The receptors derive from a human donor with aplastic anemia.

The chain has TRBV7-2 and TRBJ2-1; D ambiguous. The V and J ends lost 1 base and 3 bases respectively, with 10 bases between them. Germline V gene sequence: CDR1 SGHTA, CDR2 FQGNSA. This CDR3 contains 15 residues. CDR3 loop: CASSLEHSYYNEQFF. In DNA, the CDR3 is TGTGCCAGCAGCTTAGAGCACTCTTACTACAATGAGCAGTTCTTC.

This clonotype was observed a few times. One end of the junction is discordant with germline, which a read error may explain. As DNA, the CDR3 is TGTGCCAGCAGCGCGGACAGGGATGGTGGCTTCACCTTC. Protein product: CASSADRDGGFTF. The chain links TRBV7-9 to TRBJ1-2; 8 bases are a match to TRBD1. The CDR3 is made up of 13 amino acids. CDR1 SEHNR and CDR2 FQNEAQ come from the germline V gene (reference sequence).

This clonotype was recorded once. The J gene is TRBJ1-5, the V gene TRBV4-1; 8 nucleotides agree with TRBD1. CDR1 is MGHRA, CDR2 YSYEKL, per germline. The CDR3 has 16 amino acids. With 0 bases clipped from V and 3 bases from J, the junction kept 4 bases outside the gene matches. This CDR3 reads CASSQEQGDNNQPQHF. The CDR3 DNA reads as TGCGCCAGCAGCCAAGAACAGGGGGATAACAATCAGCCCCAGCATTTT.

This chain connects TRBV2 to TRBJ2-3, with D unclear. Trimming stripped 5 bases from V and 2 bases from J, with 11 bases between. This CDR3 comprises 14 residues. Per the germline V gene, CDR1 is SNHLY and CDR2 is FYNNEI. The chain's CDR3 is CASSKRGDTDTQYF. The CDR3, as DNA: TGTGCCAGCAGTAAGCGCGGAGACACAGATACGCAGTATTTT.

The DNA for the CDR3 is TGCAGTGCAGACTTGGGGACGGCTTCACCCCTCCACTTT. As protein: CSADLGTASPLHF. The V call is TRBV20-1, the J call TRBJ1-6, with a tentative D call TRBD1 (5 bases). The CDR3 length is 13 residues. Per the germline V gene, CDR1 is DFQATT and CDR2 is SNEGSKA (reference sequence). V lost 6 bases, J lost 9 bases, and 15 bases lay in between.

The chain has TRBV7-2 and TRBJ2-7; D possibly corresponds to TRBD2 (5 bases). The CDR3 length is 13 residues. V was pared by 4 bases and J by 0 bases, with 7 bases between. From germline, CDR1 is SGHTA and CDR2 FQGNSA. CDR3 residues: CASSYDYSYEQYF. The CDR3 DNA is TGTGCCAGCAGCTATGACTACTCCTACGAGCAGTACTTC.

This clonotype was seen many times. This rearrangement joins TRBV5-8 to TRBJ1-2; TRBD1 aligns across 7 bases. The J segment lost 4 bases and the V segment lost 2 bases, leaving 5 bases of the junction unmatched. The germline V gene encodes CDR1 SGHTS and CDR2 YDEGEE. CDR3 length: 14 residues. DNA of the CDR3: TGTGCCAGCAGCTTACAGGGGTCTAGCTATGGCTACACCTTC. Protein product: CASSLQGSSYGYTF.

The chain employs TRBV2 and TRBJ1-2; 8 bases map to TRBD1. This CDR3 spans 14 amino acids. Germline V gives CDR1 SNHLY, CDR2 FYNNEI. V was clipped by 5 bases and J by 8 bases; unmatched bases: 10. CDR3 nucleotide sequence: TGTGCCAGCAGTATACGACAGGGGACTAGCGGCTACACCTTC. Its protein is CASSIRQGTSGYTF.

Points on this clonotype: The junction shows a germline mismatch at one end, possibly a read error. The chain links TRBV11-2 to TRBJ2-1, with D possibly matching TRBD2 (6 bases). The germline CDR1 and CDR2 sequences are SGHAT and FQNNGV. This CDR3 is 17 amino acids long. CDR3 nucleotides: TGTACCAGCAGCTTAGGCATGGGACTCACTTCCTACAATGAGCAGTTCTTC. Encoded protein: CTSSLGMGLTSYNEQFF.

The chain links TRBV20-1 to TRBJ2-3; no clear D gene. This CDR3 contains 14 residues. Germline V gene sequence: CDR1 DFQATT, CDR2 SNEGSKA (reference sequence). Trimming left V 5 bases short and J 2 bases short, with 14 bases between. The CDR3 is CSAQANGVTDTQYF. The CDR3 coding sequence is TGCAGTGCTCAAGCGAATGGGGTCACAGATACGCAGTATTTT.

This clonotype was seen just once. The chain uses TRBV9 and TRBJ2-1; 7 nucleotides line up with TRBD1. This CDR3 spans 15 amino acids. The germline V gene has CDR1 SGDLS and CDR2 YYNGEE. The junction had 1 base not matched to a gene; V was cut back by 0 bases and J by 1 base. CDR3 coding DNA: TGTGCCAGCAGCGTAGGACAGGGATCCTACAATGAGCAGTTCTTC. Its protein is CASSVGQGSYNEQFF.

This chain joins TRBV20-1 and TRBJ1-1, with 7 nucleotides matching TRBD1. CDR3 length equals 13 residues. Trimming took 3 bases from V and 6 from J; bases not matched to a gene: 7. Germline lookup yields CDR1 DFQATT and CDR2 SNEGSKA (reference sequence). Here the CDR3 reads CSARDHRGSEAFF. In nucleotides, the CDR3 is TGCAGTGCTAGGGACCACAGGGGCTCTGAAGCTTTCTTT.

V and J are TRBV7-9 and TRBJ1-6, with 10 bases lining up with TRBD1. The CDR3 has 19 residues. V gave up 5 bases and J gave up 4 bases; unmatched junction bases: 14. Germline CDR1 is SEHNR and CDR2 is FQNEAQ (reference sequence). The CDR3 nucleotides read TGTGCCAGCAGCCCCTCCCGACCGGGACAGGGGACTTATAATTCACCCCTCCACTTT. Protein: CASSPSRPGQGTYNSPLHF.

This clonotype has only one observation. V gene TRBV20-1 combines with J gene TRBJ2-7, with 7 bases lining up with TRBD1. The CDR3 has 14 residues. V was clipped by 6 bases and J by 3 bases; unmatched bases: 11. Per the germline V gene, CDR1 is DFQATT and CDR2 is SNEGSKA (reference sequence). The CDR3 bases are TGCAGTGCCGGGGCCGACAGGGTCGTCTACGAGCAGTACTTC. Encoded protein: CSAGADRVVYEQYF.

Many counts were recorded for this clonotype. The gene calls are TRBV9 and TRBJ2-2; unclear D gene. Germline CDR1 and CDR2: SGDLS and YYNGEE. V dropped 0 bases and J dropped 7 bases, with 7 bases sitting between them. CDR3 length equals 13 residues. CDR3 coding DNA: TGTGCCAGCAGCGTAGGGGTTCGCGGGGAGCTGTTTTTT. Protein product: CASSVGVRGELFF.

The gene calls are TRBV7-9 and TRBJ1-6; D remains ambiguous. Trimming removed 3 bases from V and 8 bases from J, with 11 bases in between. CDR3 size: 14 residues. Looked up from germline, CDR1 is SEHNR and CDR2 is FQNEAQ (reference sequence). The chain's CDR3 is CASSFVRGDSPLHF. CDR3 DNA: TGTGCCAGCAGCTTTGTACGAGGAGATTCACCCCTCCACTTT. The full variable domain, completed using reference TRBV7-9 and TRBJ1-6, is DTGVSQNPRHKITKRGQNVTFRCDPISEHNRLYWYRQTLGQGPEFLTYFQNEAQLEKSRLLSDRFSAERPKGSFSTLEIQRTEQGDSAMYLCASSFVRGDSPLHFGNGTRLTVT.

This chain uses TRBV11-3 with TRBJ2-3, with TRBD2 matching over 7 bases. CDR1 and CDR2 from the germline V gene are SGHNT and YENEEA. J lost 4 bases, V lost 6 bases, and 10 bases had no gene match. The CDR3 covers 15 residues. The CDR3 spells CASSPRRGGADTQYF. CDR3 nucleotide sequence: TGTGCCAGCAGTCCCCGGCGGGGAGGGGCAGATACGCAGTATTTT.

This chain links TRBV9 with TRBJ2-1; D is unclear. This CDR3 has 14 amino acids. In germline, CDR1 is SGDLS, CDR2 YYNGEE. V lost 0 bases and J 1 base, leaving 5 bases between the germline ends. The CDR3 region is CASSVADSYNEQFF. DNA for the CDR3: TGTGCCAGCAGCGTAGCGGATTCCTACAATGAGCAGTTCTTC.

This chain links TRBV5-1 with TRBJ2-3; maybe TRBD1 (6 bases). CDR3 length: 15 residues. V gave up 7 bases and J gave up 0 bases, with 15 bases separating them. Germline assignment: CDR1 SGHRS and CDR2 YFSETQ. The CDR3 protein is CASGLDSSSTDTQYF. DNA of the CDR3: TGCGCCAGCGGCCTGGACAGTTCTAGCACAGATACGCAGTATTTT.

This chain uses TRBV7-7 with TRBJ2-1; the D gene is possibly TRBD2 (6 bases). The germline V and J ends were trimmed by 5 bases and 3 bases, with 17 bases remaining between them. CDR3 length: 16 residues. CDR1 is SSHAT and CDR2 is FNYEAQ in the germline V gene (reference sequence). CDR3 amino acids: CASSPGSGVGYNEQFF. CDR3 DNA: TGTGCCAGCAGCCCAGGGTCGGGGGTTGGCTACAATGAGCAGTTCTTC. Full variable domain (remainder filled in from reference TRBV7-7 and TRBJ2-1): GAGVSQSPRYKVTKRGQDVTLRCDPISSHATLYWYQQALGQGPEFLTYFNYEAQPDKSGLPSDRFSAERPEGSISTLTIQRTEQRDSAMYRCASSPGSGVGYNEQFFGPGTRLTVL.

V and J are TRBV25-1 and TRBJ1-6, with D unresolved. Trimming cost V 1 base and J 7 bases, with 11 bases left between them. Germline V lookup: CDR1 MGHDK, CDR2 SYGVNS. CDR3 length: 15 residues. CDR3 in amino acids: CASSEWAGGNSPLHF. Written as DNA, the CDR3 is TGTGCCAGCAGTGAATGGGCGGGCGGGAATTCACCCCTCCACTTT.

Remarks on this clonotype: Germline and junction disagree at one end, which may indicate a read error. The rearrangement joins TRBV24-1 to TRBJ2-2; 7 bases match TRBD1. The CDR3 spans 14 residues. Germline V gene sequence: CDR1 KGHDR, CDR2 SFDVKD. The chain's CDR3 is CATRGTVNPGELFF. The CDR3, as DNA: TGTGCCACCCGAGGGACAGTGAACCCCGGGGAGCTGTTTTTT.

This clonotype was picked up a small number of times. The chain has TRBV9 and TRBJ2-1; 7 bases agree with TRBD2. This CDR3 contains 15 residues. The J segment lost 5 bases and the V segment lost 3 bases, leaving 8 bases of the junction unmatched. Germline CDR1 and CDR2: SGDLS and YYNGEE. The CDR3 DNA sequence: TGTGCCAGCAGCGCCACTAGCGCCGGGGACAATGAGCAGTTCTTC. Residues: CASSATSAGDNEQFF.

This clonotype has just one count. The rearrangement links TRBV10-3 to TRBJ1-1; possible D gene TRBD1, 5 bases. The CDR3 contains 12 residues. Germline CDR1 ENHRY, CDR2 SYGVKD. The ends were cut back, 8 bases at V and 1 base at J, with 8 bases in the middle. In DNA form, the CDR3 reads TGTGCCATCGGGACGACGAACACTGAAGCTTTCTTT. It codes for CAIGTTNTEAFF.

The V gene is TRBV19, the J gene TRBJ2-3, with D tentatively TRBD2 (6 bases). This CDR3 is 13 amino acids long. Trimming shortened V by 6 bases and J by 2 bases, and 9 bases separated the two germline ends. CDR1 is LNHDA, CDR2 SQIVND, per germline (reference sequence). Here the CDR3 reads CASSGRVTDTQYF. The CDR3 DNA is TGTGCCAGTAGCGGGAGAGTCACAGATACGCAGTATTTT. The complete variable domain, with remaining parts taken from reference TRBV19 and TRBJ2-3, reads DGGITQSPKYLFRKEGQNVTLSCEQNLNHDAMYWYRQDPGQGLRLIYYSQIVNDFQKGDIAEGYSVSREKKESFPLTVTSAQKNPTAFYLCASSGRVTDTQYFGPGTRLTVL.

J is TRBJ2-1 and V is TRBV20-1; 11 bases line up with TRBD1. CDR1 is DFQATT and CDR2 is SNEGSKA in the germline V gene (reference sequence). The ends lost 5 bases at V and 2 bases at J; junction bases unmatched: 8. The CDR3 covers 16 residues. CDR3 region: CSAGPGTGGPYNEQFF. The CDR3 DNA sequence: TGCAGTGCTGGGCCGGGGACAGGGGGACCCTACAATGAGCAGTTCTTC.

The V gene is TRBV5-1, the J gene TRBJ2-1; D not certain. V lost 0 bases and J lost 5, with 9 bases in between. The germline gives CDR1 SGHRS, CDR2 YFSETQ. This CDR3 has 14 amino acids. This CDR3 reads CASSLAVADNEQFF. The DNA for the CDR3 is TGCGCCAGCAGCTTGGCCGTGGCAGACAATGAGCAGTTCTTC.